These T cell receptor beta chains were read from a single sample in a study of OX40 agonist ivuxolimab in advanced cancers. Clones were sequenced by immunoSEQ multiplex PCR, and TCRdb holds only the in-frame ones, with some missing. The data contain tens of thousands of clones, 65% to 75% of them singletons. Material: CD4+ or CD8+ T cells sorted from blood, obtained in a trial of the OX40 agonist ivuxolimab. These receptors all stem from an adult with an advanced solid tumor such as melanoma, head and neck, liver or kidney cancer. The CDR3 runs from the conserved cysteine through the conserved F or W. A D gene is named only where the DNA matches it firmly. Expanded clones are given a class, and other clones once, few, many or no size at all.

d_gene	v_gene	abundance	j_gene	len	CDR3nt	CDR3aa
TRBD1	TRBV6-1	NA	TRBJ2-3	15	TGTGCCAGCAGACTGACAGGGGTTTCGGCAGATACGCAGTATTTT	CASRLTGVSADTQYF
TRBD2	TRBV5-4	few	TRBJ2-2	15	TGTGCCAGCAGAAATGGGGGGGTAGGGCCCGGGGAGCTGTTTTTT	CASRNGGVGPGELFF
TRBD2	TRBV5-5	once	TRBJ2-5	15	TGTGCCAGCAGCCTCCCTAGCGGGGGGGCTGAAGAGCAGTACTTC	CASSLPSGGAEEQYF
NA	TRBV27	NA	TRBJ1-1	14	TGTGCCAGCAGTTTCAGGGGCGCGGTCACTGAAGCTTTCTTT	CASSFRGAVTEAFF
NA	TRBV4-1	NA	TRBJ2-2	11	TGCGCCAGCAGCCACTTTGGGGAGCTGTTTTTT	CASSHFGELFF
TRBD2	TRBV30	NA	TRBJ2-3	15	TGTGCCTGGAGTACTAGCGGGGTCCGCACAGATACGCAGTATTTT	CAWSTSGVRTDTQYF
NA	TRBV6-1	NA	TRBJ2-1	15	TGTGCCAGCAGTAGAGACGGTAGTACCTACAATGAGCAGTTCTTC	CASSRDGSTYNEQFF
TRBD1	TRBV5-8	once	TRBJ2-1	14	TGTGCCAGCAGCTTGGTGCAGGGGGTGAGTGAGCAGTTCTTC	CASSLVQGVSEQFF
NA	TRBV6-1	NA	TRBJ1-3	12	TGTGCCAGCAGTCGACAGGGAAACACCATATATTTT	CASSRQGNTIYF
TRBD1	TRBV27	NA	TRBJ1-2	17	TGTGCCAGCACCACAACTTCTGGGACAGGGATTCGGTATGGCTACACCTTC	CASTTTSGTGIRYGYTF
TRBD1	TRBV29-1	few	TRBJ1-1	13	TGCAGCGGACGGACAGGCATGAACACTGAAGCTTTCTTT	CSGRTGMNTEAFF
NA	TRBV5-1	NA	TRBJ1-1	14	TGCGCCAGTACCCCAGGACCAACTAAGACTGAAGCTTTCTTT	CASTPGPTKTEAFF
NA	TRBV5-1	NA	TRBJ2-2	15	TGCGCCAGCAGCTTGGGGAGGGTGAGCACCGGGGAGCTGTTTTTT	CASSLGRVSTGELFF
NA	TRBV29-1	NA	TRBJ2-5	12	TGCAGCGTTGAACAGGGATTAGTGACCCAGTACTTC	CSVEQGLVTQYF
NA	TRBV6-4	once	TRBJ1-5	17	TGTGCCAGCAGAACCCCCCCGGGACCCTTGGACAATCAGCCCCAGCATTTT	CASRTPPGPLDNQPQHF
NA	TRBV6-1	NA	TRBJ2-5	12	TGTGCCAGCTCCCGGGTTTGGGAGACCCAGTACTTC	CASSRVWETQYF
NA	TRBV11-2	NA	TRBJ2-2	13	TGTGCCAGCAGCTTGGGGGACACCGGGGAGCTGTTTTTT	CASSLGDTGELFF
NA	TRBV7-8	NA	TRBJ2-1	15	TGTGCCAGCAGCTTAGCGGGGGGGCTTAGTTTTGAGCAGTTCTTC	CASSLAGGLSFEQFF
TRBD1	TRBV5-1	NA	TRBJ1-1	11	TGCGCCAGCAGCGAACAGGGGCAAGCTTTCTTT	CASSEQGQAFF
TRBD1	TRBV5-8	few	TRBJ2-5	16	TGTGCCAGCAGCCAAGGACAGGGCTTGAATCGAGAGACCCAGTACTTC	CASSQGQGLNRETQYF
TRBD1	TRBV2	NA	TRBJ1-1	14	TGTGCCAGCAGTGTGCATCGGCAGGGGGTAGAAGCTTTCTTT	CASSVHRQGVEAFF
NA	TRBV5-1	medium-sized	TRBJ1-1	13	TGCGCCAGCAGCTTCGACGGGAACACTGAAGCTTTCTTT	CASSFDGNTEAFF
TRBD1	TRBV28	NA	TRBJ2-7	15	TGTGCCAGCAGTTTGTGGACAGGGGTTGTCTACGAGCAGTACTTC	CASSLWTGVVYEQYF
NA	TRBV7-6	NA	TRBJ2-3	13	TGTGCCAGCAGCATGCCGGGCACAGATACGCAGTATTTT	CASSMPGTDTQYF
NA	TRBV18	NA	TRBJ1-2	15	TGTGCCAGCTCTCCAAACCTCCAGGGAGGGTATGGCTACACCTTC	CASSPNLQGGYGYTF
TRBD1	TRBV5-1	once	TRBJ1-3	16	TGCGCCAGCAGCTTGCGGATGACAGGGGGTGGAAACACCATATATTTT	CASSLRMTGGGNTIYF